This T cell receptor (beta chain) was recorded in a study of shared clonotypes between healthy human individuals. Germline values: CDR1 GTSNPN, CDR2 SVGIG (reference sequence). V dropped 3 bases and J dropped 0; count of bases not matched to a gene: 8. The CDR3 is made up of 16 amino acids. Clones were sequenced by immunoSEQ multiplex PCR, and TCRdb holds only the in-frame ones, with some missing. The table shows about 2 million clones, with roughly 94% occurring only once. This receptor was taken from a young man in good health. What was sequenced was naive CD4+ T cells sorted from blood. The subset was: CD45RA+ positively selected. The V gene is TRBV30, the J gene TRBJ2-4, with 7 bases identical to TRBD1. CDR3 in DNA: TGTGCCTGGAGGGTGGGGACAGCACTAGCCAAAAACATTCAGTACTTC. The encoded protein is CAWRVGTALAKNIQYF.